This T cell receptor (beta chain) was sequenced during a study of shared clonotypes between healthy human individuals. Terminally differentiated effector memory CD45RA+ cells were excluded from the naive CD8 cells, which were CD45RO-negative and positively selected for CCR7. Profiling relied on immunoSEQ multiplex PCR, and the TCRdb table lists in-frame clones only, not all of them. The data show over 800,000 clones, 92% seen once. The CDR3 totals 18 residues. This sequence joins TRBV21-1 and TRBJ1-4; the table calls TRBD1, which could not be checked here. TRBV21-1 is a pseudogene. Material for sequencing was naive CD8+ T cells sorted from blood. This TCR came from a man aged 30 to 39 in good health. The CDR3 spells CASSKWTPDRASREKLFF. The CDR3 nucleotides read TGTGCCAGCAGCAAATGGACCCCCGACAGGGCCAGTAGGGAAAAACTGTTTTTT.